This T cell receptor (beta chain) was sequenced in a study of metastatic and nonmetastatic thyroid tumors. All patients were treatment-naive before thyroid surgery. TCRdb redid the clone calls on the PCR reads using MiXCR. The data show 8,500 to 13,000 clones, with roughly 12% seen just once and roughly 12% held by the top ten. Germline V gives CDR1 SGHDN, CDR2 FVKESK. The CDR3 totals 15 residues. V lost 3 bases to trimming and J lost 3 bases, with 12 bases between them. This clone was seen at least ten times. This chain connects TRBV14 to TRBJ2-1; TRBD2 might be the D (6 bases). The source is a female donor with papillary thyroid cancer or a benign thyroid nodule (not recorded which). Some clones in this sample may be carry-over from other donors' samples. Sequencing used blood. The CDR3 is CASSHGLRGYNEQFF. As DNA, the CDR3 is TGTGCCAGCAGCCATGGTTTGCGGGGCTACAATGAGCAGTTCTTC. Full variable domain (rest looked up from reference TRBV14 and TRBJ2-1): EAGVTQFPSHSVIEKGQTVTLRCDPISGHDNLYWYRRVMGKEIKFLLHFVKESKQDESGMPNNRFLAERTGGTYSTLKVQPAELEDSGVYFCASSHGLRGYNEQFFGPGTRLTVL.